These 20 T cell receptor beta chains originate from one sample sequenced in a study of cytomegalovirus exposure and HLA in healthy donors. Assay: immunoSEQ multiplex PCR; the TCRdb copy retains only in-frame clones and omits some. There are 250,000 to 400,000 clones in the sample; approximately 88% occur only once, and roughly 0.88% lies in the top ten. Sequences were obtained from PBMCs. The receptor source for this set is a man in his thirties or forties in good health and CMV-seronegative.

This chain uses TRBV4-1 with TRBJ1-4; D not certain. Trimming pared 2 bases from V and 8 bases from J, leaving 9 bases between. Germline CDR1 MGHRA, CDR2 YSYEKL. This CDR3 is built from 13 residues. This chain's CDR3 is CASSQTKREKLFF. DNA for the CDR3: TGCGCCAGCAGCCAAACCAAACGGGAAAAACTGTTTTTT.

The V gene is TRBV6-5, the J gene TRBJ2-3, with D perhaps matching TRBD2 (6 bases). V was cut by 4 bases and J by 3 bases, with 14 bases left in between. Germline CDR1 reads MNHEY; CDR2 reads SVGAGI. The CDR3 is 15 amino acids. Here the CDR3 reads CASSSQGAGTDTQYF. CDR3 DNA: TGTGCCAGCAGTTCACAAGGGGCGGGGACAGATACGCAGTATTTT.

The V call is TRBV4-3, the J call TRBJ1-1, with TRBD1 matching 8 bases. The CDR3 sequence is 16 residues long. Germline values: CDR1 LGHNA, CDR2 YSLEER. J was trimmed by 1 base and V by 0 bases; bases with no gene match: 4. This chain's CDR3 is CASSQELTGANTEAFF. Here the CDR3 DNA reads TGCGCCAGCAGCCAAGAACTGACAGGGGCGAACACTGAAGCTTTCTTT.

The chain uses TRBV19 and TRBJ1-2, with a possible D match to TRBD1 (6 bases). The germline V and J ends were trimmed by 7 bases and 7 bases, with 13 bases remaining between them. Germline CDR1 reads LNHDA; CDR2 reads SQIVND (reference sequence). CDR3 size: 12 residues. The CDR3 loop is CASTTGGSGYTF. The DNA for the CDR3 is TGTGCCAGTACTACGGGGGGCAGTGGCTACACCTTC.

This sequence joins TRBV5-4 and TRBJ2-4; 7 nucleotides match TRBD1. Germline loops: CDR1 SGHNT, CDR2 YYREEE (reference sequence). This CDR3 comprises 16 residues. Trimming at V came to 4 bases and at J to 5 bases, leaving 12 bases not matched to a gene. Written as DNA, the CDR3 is TGTGCCAGCAGCCGAGGGGTAGGGGGCGCGGAAAACATTCAGTACTTC. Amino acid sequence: CASSRGVGGAENIQYF.

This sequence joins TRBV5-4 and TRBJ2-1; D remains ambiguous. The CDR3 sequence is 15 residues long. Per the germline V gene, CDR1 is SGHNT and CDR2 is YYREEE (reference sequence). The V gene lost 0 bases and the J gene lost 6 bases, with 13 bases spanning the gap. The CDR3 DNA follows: TGTGCCAGCAGCTTGGACGGCAGGTCAGGCAATGAGCAGTTCTTC. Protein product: CASSLDGRSGNEQFF.

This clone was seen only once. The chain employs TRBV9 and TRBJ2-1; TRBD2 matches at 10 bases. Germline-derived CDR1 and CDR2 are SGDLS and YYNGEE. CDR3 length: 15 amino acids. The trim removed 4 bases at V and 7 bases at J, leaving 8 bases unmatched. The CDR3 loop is CASSQLSGGFNEQFF. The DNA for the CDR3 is TGTGCCAGCAGCCAACTTAGCGGGGGGTTTAATGAGCAGTTCTTC.

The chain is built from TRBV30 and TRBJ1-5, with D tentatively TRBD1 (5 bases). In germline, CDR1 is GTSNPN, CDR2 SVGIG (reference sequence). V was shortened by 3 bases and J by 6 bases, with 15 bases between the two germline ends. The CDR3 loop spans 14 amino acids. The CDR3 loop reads CAWSPGSTSQPQHF. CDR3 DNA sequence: TGTGCCTGGAGCCCAGGGTCTACCAGTCAGCCCCAGCATTTT.

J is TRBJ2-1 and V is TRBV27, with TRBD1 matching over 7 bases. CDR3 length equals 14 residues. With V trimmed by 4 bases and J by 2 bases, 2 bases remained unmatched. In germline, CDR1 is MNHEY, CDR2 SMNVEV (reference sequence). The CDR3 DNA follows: TGTGCCAGCAGTTGGGACAGTACCTACAATGAGCAGTTCTTC. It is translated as CASSWDSTYNEQFF.

The CDR3 is CASISRGGLPDTQYF. The CDR3 coding sequence is TGTGCCAGCATCTCCCGCGGGGGCCTCCCAGATACGCAGTATTTT. The chain combines TRBV5-6 with TRBJ2-3, with D perhaps matching TRBD2 (7 bases). Per germline, CDR1 SGHDT and CDR2 YYEEEE. V was trimmed by 6 bases and J by 4 bases, leaving 18 bases between them. CDR3 length equals 15 residues.

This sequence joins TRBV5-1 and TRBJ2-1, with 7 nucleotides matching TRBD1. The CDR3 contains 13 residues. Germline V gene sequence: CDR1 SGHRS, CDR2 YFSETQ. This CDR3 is CAVGEGTVNEQFF. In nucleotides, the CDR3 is TGCGCAGTAGGAGAGGGGACAGTAAATGAGCAGTTCTTC. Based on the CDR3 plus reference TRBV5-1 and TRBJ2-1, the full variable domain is KAGVTQTPRYLIKTRGQQVTLSCSPISGHRSVSWYQQTPGQGLQFLFEYFSETQRNKGNFPGRFSGRQFSNSRSEMNVSTLELGDSALYLCAVGEGTVNEQFFGPGTRLTVL.

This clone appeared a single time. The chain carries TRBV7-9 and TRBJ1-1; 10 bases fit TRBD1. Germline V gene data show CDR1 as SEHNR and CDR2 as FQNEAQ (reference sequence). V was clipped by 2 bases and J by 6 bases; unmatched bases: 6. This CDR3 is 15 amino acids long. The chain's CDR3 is CASSLRDRGGAEAFF. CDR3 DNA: TGTGCCAGCAGCTTAAGGGACAGGGGAGGGGCTGAAGCTTTCTTT.

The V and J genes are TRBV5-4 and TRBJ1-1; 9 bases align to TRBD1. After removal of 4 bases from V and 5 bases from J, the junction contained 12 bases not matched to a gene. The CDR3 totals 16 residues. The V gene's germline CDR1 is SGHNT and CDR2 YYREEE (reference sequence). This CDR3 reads CASSIGAGTGRTEAFF. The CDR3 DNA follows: TGTGCCAGCAGCATCGGGGCGGGGACAGGGAGGACTGAAGCTTTCTTT.

As DNA, the CDR3 is TGCGCCAGCAGCTTGGTTCCGACAGGAGCCTATGGCTACACCTTC. It translates to CASSLVPTGAYGYTF. The rearrangement joins TRBV5-1 to TRBJ1-2; possible D gene TRBD1, 6 bases. Germline V CDR1 and CDR2: SGHRS, YFSETQ. V lost 0 bases to trimming and J lost 4 bases, with 13 bases between them. This CDR3 has 15 amino acids.

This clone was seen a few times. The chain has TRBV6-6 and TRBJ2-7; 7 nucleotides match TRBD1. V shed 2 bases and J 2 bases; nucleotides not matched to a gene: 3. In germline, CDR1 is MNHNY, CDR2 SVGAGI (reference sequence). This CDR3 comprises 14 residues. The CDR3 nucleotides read TGTGCCAGCAGTTACGGGCAGGGGGCCTACGAGCAGTACTTC. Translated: CASSYGQGAYEQYF.

The CDR3 sequence is CASSSSGTGFEQYF. The CDR3 region has the DNA TGTGCCAGCAGCTCGTCCGGGACAGGATTCGAGCAGTACTTC. The V call is TRBV5-4, the J call TRBJ2-7, with TRBD1 matching 8 bases. CDR1 SGHNT and CDR2 YYREEE come from the germline V gene (reference sequence). V lost 3 bases, J lost 6 bases, and 8 bases stayed unmatched. CDR3 length: 14 amino acids.

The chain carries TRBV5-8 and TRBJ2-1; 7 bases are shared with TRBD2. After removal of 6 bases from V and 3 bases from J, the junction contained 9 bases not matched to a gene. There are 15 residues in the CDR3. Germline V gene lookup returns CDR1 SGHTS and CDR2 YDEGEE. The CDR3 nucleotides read TGTGCCAGCAACCAGGACGGGGGGAACTACAATGAGCAGTTCTTC. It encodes CASNQDGGNYNEQFF.

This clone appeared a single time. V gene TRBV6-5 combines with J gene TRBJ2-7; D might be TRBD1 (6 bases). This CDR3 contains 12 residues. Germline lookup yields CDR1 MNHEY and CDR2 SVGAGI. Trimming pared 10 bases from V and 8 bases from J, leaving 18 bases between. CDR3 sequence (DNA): TGTGCCACCGAGGATTGGACAGACCAGCAGTACTTC. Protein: CATEDWTDQQYF.

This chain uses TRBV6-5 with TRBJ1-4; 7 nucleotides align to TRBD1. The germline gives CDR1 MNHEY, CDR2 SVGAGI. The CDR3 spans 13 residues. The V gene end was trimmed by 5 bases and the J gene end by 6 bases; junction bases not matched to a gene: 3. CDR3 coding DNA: TGTGCCAGCAGTAGACAGGGAGATGAAAAACTGTTTTTT. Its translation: CASSRQGDEKLFF.

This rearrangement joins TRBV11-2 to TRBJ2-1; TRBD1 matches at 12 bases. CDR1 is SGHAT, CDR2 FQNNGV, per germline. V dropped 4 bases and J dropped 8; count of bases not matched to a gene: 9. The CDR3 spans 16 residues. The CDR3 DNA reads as TGTGCCAGCAGCTACTCCGGGACAGGGGGCATGGATGAGCAGTTCTTC. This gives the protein CASSYSGTGGMDEQFF.